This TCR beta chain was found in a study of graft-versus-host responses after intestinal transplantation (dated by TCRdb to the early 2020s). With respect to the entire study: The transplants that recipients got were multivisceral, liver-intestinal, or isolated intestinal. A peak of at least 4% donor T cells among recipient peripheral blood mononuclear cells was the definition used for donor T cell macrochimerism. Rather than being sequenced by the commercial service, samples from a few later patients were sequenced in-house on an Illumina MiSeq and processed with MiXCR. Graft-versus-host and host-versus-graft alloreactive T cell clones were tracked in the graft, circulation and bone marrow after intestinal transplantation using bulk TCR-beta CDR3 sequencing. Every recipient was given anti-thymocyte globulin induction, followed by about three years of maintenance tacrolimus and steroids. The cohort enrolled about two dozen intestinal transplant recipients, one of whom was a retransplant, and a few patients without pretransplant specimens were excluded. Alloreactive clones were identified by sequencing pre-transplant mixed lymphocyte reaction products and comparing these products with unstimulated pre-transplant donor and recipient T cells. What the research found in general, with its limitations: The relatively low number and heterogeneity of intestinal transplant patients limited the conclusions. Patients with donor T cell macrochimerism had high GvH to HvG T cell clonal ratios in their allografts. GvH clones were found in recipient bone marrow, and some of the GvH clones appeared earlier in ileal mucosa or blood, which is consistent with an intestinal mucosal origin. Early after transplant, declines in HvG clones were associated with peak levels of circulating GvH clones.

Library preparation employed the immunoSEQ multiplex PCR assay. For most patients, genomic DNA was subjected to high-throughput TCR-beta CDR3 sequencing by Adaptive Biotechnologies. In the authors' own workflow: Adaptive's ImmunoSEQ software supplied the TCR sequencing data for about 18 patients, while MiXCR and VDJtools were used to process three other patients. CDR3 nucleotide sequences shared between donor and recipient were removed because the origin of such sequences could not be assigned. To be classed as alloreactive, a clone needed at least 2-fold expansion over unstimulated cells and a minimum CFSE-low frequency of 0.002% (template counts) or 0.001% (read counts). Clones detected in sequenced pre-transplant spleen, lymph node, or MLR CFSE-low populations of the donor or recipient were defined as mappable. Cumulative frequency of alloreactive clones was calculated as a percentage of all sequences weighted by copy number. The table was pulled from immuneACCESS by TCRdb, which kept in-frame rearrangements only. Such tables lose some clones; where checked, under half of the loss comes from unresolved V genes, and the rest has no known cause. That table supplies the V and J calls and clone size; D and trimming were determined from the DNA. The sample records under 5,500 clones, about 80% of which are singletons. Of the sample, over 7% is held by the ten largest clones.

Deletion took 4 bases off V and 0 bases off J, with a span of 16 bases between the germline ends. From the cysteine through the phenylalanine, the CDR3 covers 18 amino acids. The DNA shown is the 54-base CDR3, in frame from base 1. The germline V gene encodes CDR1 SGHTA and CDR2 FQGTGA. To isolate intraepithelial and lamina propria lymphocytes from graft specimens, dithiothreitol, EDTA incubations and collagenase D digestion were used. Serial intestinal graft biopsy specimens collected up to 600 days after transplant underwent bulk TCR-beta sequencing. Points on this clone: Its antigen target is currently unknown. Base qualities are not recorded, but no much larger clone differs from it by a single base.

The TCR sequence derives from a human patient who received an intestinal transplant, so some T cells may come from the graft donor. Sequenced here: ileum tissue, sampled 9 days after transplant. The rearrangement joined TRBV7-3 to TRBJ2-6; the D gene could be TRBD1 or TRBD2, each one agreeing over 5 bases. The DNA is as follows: TGTGCCAGCAGCTCGGGACCACAGTTTTCCTCTGGGGCCAACGTCCTGACTTTC. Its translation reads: CASSSGPQFSSGANVLTF.